This T cell receptor beta chain comes out of a study of blood T cell repertoires in COVID-19. Method: immunoSEQ multiplex PCR; TCRdb's copy keeps in-frame clones and lacks some. The sample holds 200,000 to 250,000 clones; around four fifths are singletons and the top ten take 2.5% to 3%. The CDR3 totals 15 residues. The germline gives CDR1 MNHEY, CDR2 SMNVEV (reference sequence). Trimming removed 6 bases from V and 2 bases from J; junction bases left unmatched: 6. This receptor was identified in an older woman with active or convalescent COVID-19. The V call is TRBV27, the J call TRBJ1-1; 10 bases agree with TRBD1. The sample taken for sequencing was peripheral blood. The CDR3 DNA reads as TGTGCCAGCAGCGCGGGACAGGGGTATAACACTGAAGCTTTCTTT. Translated: CASSAGQGYNTEAFF.